This record concerns one T cell receptor beta chain sequence. Germline V gives CDR1 GTSNPN, CDR2 SVGIG (reference sequence). This CDR3 contains 12 residues. Trimming left V 0 bases short and J 6 bases short, with 8 bases between. This entry comes from a study of T cell responses to AZD1222 COVID-19 vaccine. The data were produced by immunoSEQ multiplex PCR, yet TCRdb's version contains in-frame clones alone and is incomplete. Among over 110,000 clones, 85% to 95% were seen once, and the ten largest hold 9% to 9.5%. This chain joins TRBV30 and TRBJ1-1; D not certain. This clonotype was obtained from an adult who received the AZD1222 COVID-19 vaccine. The specimen comprised peripheral blood, sampled 28 days after the second AZD1222 dose. CDR3: CAWSVGYAEAFF. CDR3 DNA: TGTGCCTGGAGTGTAGGGTACGCTGAAGCTTTCTTT.